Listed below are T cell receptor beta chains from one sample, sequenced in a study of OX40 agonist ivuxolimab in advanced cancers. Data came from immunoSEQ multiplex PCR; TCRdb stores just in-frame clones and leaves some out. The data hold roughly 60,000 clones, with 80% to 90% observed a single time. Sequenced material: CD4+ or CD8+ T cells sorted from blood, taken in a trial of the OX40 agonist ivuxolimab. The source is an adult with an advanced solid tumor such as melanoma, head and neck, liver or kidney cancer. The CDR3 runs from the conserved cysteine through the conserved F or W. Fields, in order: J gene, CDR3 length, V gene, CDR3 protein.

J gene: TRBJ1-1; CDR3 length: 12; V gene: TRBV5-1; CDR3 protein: CASSSGSTEAFF
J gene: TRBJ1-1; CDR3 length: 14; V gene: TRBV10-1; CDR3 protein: CASSESGSNTEAFF
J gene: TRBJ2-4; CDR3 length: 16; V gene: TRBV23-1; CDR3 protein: CASSQPPRGPKNIQYF
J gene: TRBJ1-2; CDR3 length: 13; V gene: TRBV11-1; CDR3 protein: CASSPGTEYGYTF
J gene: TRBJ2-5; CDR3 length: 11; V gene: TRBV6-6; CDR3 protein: CASSYGETQYF
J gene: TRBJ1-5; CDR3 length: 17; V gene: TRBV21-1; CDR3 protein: CASSKIEADTSNQPQHF
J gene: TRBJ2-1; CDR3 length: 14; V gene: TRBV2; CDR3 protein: CASSPFSGYNEQFF
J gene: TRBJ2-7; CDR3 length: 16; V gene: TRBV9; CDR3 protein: CASSVGAHSVSYEQYF
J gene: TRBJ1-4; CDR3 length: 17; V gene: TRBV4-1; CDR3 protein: CASSQLRLQGYYEKLFF
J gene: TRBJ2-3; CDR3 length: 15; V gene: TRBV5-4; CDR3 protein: CASSMLAGGTDTQYF
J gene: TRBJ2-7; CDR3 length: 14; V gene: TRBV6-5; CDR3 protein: CASGSLEASYEQYF
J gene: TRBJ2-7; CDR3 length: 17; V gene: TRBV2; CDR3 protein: CASRLNPGLAGAYEQYF
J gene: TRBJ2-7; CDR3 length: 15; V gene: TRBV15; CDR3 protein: CATSRVASGSEEQYF
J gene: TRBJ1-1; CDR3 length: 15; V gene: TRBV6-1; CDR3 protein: CASSEARFMGRGAFF
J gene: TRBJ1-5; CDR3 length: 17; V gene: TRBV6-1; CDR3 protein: CASSEEAGFMQNQPQHF
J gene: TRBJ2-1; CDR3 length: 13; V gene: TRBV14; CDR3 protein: CASSQLSLNEQFF